One sample yielded the 13 T cell receptor beta chains listed below, sequenced in a study of shared clonotypes between healthy human individuals. TCRdb's copy holds only in-frame clones and misses some; the assay was immunoSEQ multiplex PCR. The sample contains some 2.4 million clones, 90% to 95% of which appear only once. Sequencing was carried out using naive CD4+ T cells from PBMCs. Subset described: CD45RA+ positively selected. The origin of the receptors is a man aged 18 to 29 in good health. Some clones in this sample may be carry-over from other donors' samples.

V gene TRBV30 combines with J gene TRBJ1-1; TRBD1 agrees at 9 bases. CDR1 is GTSNPN, CDR2 SVGIG, per germline (reference sequence). With V trimmed by 1 base and J by 6 bases, 12 bases remained unmatched. The CDR3 has 16 amino acids. CDR3 in amino acids: CAWSGQGGTHNAEAFF. DNA for the CDR3: TGTGCCTGGAGTGGACAGGGGGGTACACATAACGCTGAAGCTTTCTTT.

The chain joins TRBV6-1 to TRBJ2-7; maybe TRBD1 (6 bases). Germline CDR1 MNHNS, CDR2 SASEGT. The CDR3 runs 14 residues. Trimming took off 9 bases at V and 6 bases at J, with 21 bases between the two ends. The CDR3 sequence: CARHTGYDRGEQYF. The CDR3 nucleotides are TGTGCCAGACATACAGGGTACGATCGAGGCGAGCAGTACTTC.

The chain links TRBV7-3 to TRBJ1-5; 9 bases are a match to TRBD1. The CDR3 is 15 amino acids. Germline trimming cut 5 bases from V and 5 bases from J; bases unmatched to any gene: 7. Germline V gene lookup returns CDR1 SGHTA and CDR2 FQGTGA. CDR3 nucleotides: TGTGCCAGCAGCCCCATCAGACAGGGGGATCAGCCCCAGCATTTT. This translates into CASSPIRQGDQPQHF.

The J gene is TRBJ1-1, the V gene TRBV2; no reliable D call. Trimming removed 0 bases at V and 6 bases at J, with 8 bases between. CDR3 length equals 13 residues. Germline CDR1 reads SNHLY; CDR2 reads FYNNEI. The CDR3 DNA is TGTGCCAGCAGTGAAGCGCGTTGGTCTGAAGCTTTCTTT. This codes for CASSEARWSEAFF.

This clone was seen once. This rearrangement joins TRBV10-2 to TRBJ1-1; D is unresolved. The CDR3 loop spans 13 amino acids. Looked up from germline, CDR1 is WSHSY and CDR2 is SAAADI. V was cut by 8 bases and J by 0 bases, with 10 bases left in between. The CDR3 DNA is TGCGCCAGCTGGCGGGAGATGAACACTGAAGCTTTCTTT. This translates into CASWREMNTEAFF.

The chain uses TRBV28 and TRBJ1-2, with 7 bases identical to TRBD1. Trimming at V came to 5 bases and at J to 4 bases, leaving 7 bases not matched to a gene. Germline CDR1 MDHEN, CDR2 SYDVKM. The CDR3 spans 14 residues. The CDR3 coding sequence is TGTGCCAGCAGTCCCACAGGGGCCAGCTATGGCTACACCTTC. Protein sequence: CASSPTGASYGYTF.

V is TRBV7-9 and J is TRBJ2-5, with 7 bases that match TRBD1. CDR1 and CDR2 (germline): SEHNR, FQNEAQ (reference sequence). After removal of 7 bases from V and 3 bases from J, the junction contained 11 bases not matched to a gene. The CDR3 spans 15 residues. CDR3 coding DNA: TGTGCCAGCACCCTAATGGGACAGATGGAAGAGACCCAGTACTTC. Encoded protein: CASTLMGQMEETQYF.

V and J are TRBV7-9 and TRBJ2-1, with a weak D call TRBD2 (5 bases). CDR1 SEHNR and CDR2 FQNEAQ come from the germline V gene (reference sequence). The V end was cut by 2 bases, the J end by 3 bases, with 14 bases between. CDR3 length equals 16 residues. CDR3 in DNA: TGTGCCAGCAGCTTATTGCTCAGCGGACTCTACAATGAGCAGTTCTTC. It specifies CASSLLLSGLYNEQFF.

The chain couples TRBV28 to TRBJ1-1; D uncertain. The ends were cut back, 11 bases at V and 1 base at J, with 11 bases in the middle. Germline V gene sequence: CDR1 MDHEN, CDR2 SYDVKM. The CDR3 is 12 residues long. In DNA form, the CDR3 reads TGTGCCGGCATGGGCCCGAACACTGAAGCTTTCTTT. Translating it yields CAGMGPNTEAFF.

The V and J genes are TRBV27 and TRBJ2-1; 8 bases fit TRBD2. V was clipped by 6 bases and J by 6 bases; unmatched bases: 10. CDR1 and CDR2 (germline): MNHEY, SMNVEV (reference sequence). The CDR3 loop spans 15 amino acids. The CDR3 here is CASSSGSALFNEQFF. For the CDR3, the DNA is TGTGCCAGCAGCAGCGGGAGCGCTCTTTTCAATGAGCAGTTCTTC.

This chain uses TRBV7-8 with TRBJ2-5; 7 positions match TRBD2. This CDR3 comprises 15 residues. The V and J ends lost 4 bases and 5 bases, in that order; junction bases with no gene match: 10. Per germline, CDR1 SGHVS and CDR2 FQNEAQ. CDR3 loop: CASSSEGRERETQYF. Written as DNA, the CDR3 is TGTGCCAGCAGCTCAGAGGGGCGGGAGAGGGAGACCCAGTACTTC. Together with reference TRBV7-8 and TRBJ2-5, the CDR3 gives the full variable domain: GAGVSQSPRYKVAKRGQDVALRCDPISGHVSLFWYQQALGQGPEFLTYFQNEAQLDKSGLPSDRFFAERPEGSVSTLKIQRTQQEDSAVYLCASSSEGRERETQYFGPGTRLLVL.

The chain joins TRBV29-1 to TRBJ2-3, with D tentatively TRBD1 (6 bases). The length of the CDR3 is 13 residues. From germline, CDR1 is SQVTM and CDR2 ANQGSEA. The germline V and J ends were trimmed by 4 bases and 2 bases, with 10 bases remaining between them. The CDR3 region is CSVARDNTDTQYF. CDR3 nucleotide sequence: TGCAGCGTTGCCCGGGACAACACAGATACGCAGTATTTT.

The rearrangement links TRBV15 to TRBJ2-3; D is perhaps TRBD1 (6 bases). The CDR3 is 11 residues long. Germline V lookup: CDR1 LNHNV, CDR2 YYDKDF (reference sequence). The ends were cut back, 11 bases at V and 6 bases at J, with 12 bases in the middle. CDR3 region: CAARQGDTQYF. In DNA form, the CDR3 reads TGTGCCGCTCGCCAGGGGGATACGCAGTATTTT.